This note documents a single T cell receptor (beta chain) sequence. Germline assignment: CDR1 KGHSH and CDR2 LQKENI. V was shortened by 6 bases and J by 1 base, with 12 bases between the two germline ends. This CDR3 has 14 residues. This entry is derived from a study of blood T cell repertoires in COVID-19. Study-wide context: T cells, B-cell-depleted T cells, or PBMCs supplied cDNA or gDNA.

TCRdb keeps only in-frame clones here, not all; method: immunoSEQ multiplex PCR. The table records some 250,000 clones, around 86% of them present only once. Adults between about 18 and 95 years of age took part from fewer than 30 US areas. This sequence was found in a man aged 18 to 35 who had recovered from COVID-19. The chain links TRBV18 to TRBJ1-1; weak D call: TRBD1 (6 bases). The sample comprised PBMCs or T cells enriched from blood (not recorded which). The CDR3 nucleotides read TGTGCCAGCTCCCTGGCAGGGGCGAACACTGAAGCTTTCTTT. This sequence encodes CASSLAGANTEAFF.